Listed below are T cell receptor delta chains from one sample, sequenced in a study of γδ T cells in repeated Plasmodium falciparum infection. TCRdb applied CATT to the multiplex PCR reads for clone calling. The sample has around 86,000 delta-chain clones, about 1.5% seen once. The specimen sequenced was gamma-delta T cells from blood. The receptors shown here come from a pool of human donors (malaria-infected and uninfected, not separated). Both conserved end residues are part of each CDR3. Each record gives: D gene, V gene, J gene, clone size, CDR3 protein, CDR3 DNA. A D gene is named only where the DNA matches it firmly. Only some rows state a clone size, as once, few, many or a class for expanded clones.

TRDD3	TRDV1	TRDJ1	many	CALGSASLLGKGTDKLIF	TGTGCTCTTGGGAGTGCCTCCCTACTGGGGAAAGGAACCGATAAACTCATCTTT
TRDD3	TRDV1	TRDJ1	many	CALGEGSWGGYTDKLIF	TGTGCTCTTGGGGAAGGGTCCTGGGGGGGATACACCGATAAACTCATCTTT
TRDD3	TRDV2	TRDJ3	medium-sized	CACDTGDWGISRTSSWDTRQMFF	TGTGCCTGTGACACCGGGGACTGGGGGATATCGCGGACCAGCTCCTGGGACACCCGACAGATGTTTTTC
NA	TRDV1	TRDJ1	many	CALGKEGVSTTLRRFRYTDKLIF	TGTGCTCTTGGGAAAGAAGGGGTCTCCACCACACTGCGAAGGTTCAGATACACCGATAAACTCATCTTT
NA	TRDV1	TRDJ1	many	CALGSRGALKWYTDKLIF	TGTGCTCTTGGGAGCAGGGGCGCCTTAAAATGGTACACCGATAAACTCATCTTT
NA	TRDV1	TRDJ1	many	CALGELGDYCRDIYTDKLIF	TGTGCTCTTGGGGAACTAGGGGACTACTGTAGGGACATCTACACCGATAAACTCATCTTT
TRDD3	TRDV3	TRDJ1	many	CAFAYLAHYGGYWYTDKLIF	TGTGCCTTCGCCTACCTTGCCCATTACGGGGGATACTGGTACACCGATAAACTCATCTTT
NA	TRDV1	TRDJ1	medium-sized	CALGEPRGELIF	TGTGCTCTTGGGGAACCCCGAGGCGAACTCATCTTT
TRDD2	TRDV1	TRDJ1	many	CALGEPHSLFLPGGSCDKLIF	TGTGCTCTTGGGGAACCCCATTCTCTTTTCCTACCAGGAGGATCCTGTGATAAACTCATCTTT
TRDD3	TRDV1	TRDJ1	few	CALGAARDLLGDFTDKLIF	TGTGCTCTTGGGGCGGCCCGAGATCTGCTGGGGGATTTCACCGATAAACTCATCTTT
TRDD2	TRDV1	TRDJ4	few	CALGELTGLPRGVLITARPLIF	TGTGCCCTTGGGGAACTAACCGGCCTTCCTCGGGGGGTACTGATAACAGCCAGACCCCTGATCTTT
TRDD3	TRDV2	TRDJ1	many	CACDSLELGDTPTDTDKLIF	TGTGCCTGTGACTCGTTGGAACTGGGGGATACGCCTACCGACACCGATAAACTCATCTTT
NA	TRDV3	TRDJ1	many	CALSRGSLEFFDKLIF	TGTGCCCTTTCCCGGGGTTCACTGGAATTTTTTGATAAACTCATCTTT
TRDD3	TRDV1	TRDJ1	many	CALGEPPRGDGLGDPVTDKLIF	TGTGCTCTTGGGGAACCGCCGAGGGGCGACGGACTGGGGGACCCCGTTACCGATAAACTCATCTTT
TRDD3	TRDV2	TRDJ3	medium-sized	CACDDWGSSWDTRQMFF	TGTGCCTGTGACGACTGGGGGAGCTCCTGGGACACCCGACAGATGTTTTTC
TRDD3	TRDV2	TRDJ1	medium-sized	CACDTEKVLGDKVYTDKLIF	TGTGCCTGTGACACCGAGAAAGTACTGGGGGATAAGGTGTACACCGATAAACTCATCTTT
NA	TRDV1	TRDJ1	medium-sized	CALGELVLPKGGVFYTDKLIF	TGTGCTCTTGGGGAACTCGTTTTACCCAAGGGGGGAGTTTTCTACACCGATAAACTCATCTTT
TRDD3	TRDV1	TRDJ1	many	CALGEIPKVWGRIGAYTDKLIF	TGTGCTCTTGGGGAGATCCCTAAGGTCTGGGGGAGGATCGGTGCATACACCGATAAACTCATCTTT
TRDD3	TRDV1	TRDJ1	many	CALGGLSSPRYWGIQGTDKLIF	TGTGCTCTTGGGGGTCTGTCTTCCCCTCGCTACTGGGGGATTCAAGGAACCGATAAACTCATCTTT
TRDD3	TRDV1	TRDJ1	NA	CALGEGGPSWGIRGKLIF	TGTGCTCTTGGGGAAGGGGGCCCTTCCTGGGGGATACGGGGTAAACTCATCTTT
TRDD3	TRDV1	TRDJ1	many	CALGEPGTSPLTGGPLYTDKLIF	TGTGCTCTTGGGGAACCTGGGACGAGCCCCCTTACTGGGGGACCTCTGTACACCGATAAACTCATCTTT
NA	TRDV2	TRDJ1	many	CACDTDGGDTDKLIF	TGTGCCTGTGACACCGACGGGGGGGACACCGATAAACTCATCTTT
TRDD3	TRDV1	TRDJ1	many	CALGGIPTGGYSNTDKLIF	TGTGCTCTTGGGGGCATTCCTACTGGGGGATACTCGAACACCGATAAACTCATCTTT
TRDD3	TRDV2	TRDJ3	medium-sized	CACDLLRTGGDSSWDTRQMFF	TGTGCCTGTGACCTTTTACGTACTGGGGGAGACAGCTCCTGGGACACCCGACAGATGTTTTTC
TRDD3	TRDV1	TRDJ1	many	CALGERSPFFPYYVSGGYADKLIF	TGTGCTCTTGGGGAACGGAGTCCCTTTTTTCCATACTACGTGAGTGGGGGATACGCCGATAAACTCATCTTT
TRDD3	TRDV1	TRDJ1	many	CALGERRPGRGIAPNTDKLIF	TGTGCTCTTGGGGAACGGAGGCCCGGCCGGGGGATCGCCCCAAACACCGATAAACTCATCTTT
NA	TRDV1	TRDJ1	many	CALGEFLPLRGAPKSGGGAPYTDKLIF	TGTGCTCTTGGGGAATTCCTCCCCCTACGTGGGGCACCCAAGTCTGGCGGTGGGGCACCCTACACCGATAAACTCATCTTT
TRDD3	TRDV1	TRDJ1	many	CALGEIYVGLLGGTDKLIF	TGTGCTCTTGGGGAGATTTACGTCGGGTTACTGGGGGGAACCGATAAACTCATCTTT
TRDD3	TRDV1	TRDJ4	many	CALGECYQLGDPRNTRPLIF	TGTGCTCTTGGGGAATGCTACCAACTGGGGGATCCAAGAAATACCAGACCCCTGATCTTT
TRDD3	TRDV1	TRDJ1	many	CALGEELLGDMYDKLIF	TGTGCTCTTGGGGAAGAACTGCTGGGGGATATGTACGATAAACTCATCTTT